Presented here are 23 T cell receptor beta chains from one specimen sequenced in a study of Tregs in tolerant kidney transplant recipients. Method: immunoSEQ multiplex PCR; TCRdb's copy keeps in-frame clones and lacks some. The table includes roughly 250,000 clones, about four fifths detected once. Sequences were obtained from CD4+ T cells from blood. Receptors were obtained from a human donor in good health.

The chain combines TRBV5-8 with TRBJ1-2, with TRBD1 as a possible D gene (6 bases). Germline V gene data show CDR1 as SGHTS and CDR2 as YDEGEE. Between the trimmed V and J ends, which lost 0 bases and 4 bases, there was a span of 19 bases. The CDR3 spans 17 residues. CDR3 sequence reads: CASSLGLDSVVIYGYTF. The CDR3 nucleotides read TGTGCCAGCAGCTTGGGATTGGACAGCGTTGTAATCTATGGCTACACCTTC.

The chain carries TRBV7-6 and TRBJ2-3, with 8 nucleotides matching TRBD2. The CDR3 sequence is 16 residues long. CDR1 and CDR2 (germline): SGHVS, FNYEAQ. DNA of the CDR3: TGTGTGACCCAGCTTAGGGGCGGGAGGAACACAGATACGCAGTATTTT. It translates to CVTQLRGGRNTDTQYF.

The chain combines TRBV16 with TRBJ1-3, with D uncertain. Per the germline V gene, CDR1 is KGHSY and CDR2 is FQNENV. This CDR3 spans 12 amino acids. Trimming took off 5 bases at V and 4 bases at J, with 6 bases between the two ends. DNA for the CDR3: TGTGCCAGCAGCTTACAGGGAAACACCATATATTTT. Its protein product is CASSLQGNTIYF.

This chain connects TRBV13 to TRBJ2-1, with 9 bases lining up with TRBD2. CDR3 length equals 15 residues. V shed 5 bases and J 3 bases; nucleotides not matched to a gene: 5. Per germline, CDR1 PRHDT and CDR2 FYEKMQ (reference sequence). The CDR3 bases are TGTGCCAGCAGCGTTAGCGGGGGCCGCTACAATGAGCAGTTCTTC. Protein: CASSVSGGRYNEQFF.

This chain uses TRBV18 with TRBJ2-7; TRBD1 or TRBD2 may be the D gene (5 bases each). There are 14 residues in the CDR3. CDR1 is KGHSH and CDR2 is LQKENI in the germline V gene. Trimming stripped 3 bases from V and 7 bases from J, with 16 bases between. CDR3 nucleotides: TGTGCCAGCTCACCCCCGGGACCGCAAAGGGAGCAGTACTTC. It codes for CASSPPGPQREQYF.

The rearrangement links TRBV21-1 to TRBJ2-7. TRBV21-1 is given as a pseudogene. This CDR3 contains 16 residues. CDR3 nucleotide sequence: TGTGCCAGCAGCAAATCCGGGACGCCCCGTTCCTACGAGCAGTACTTC. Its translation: CASSKSGTPRSYEQYF.

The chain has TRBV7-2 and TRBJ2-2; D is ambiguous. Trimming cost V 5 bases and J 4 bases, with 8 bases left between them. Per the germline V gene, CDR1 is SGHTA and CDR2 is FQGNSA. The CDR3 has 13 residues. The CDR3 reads CASSILSTGELFF. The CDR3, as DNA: TGTGCCAGCAGCATACTGAGCACCGGGGAGCTGTTTTTT. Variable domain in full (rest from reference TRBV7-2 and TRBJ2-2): GAGVSQSPSNKVTEKGKDVELRCDPISGHTALYWYRQSLGQGLEFLIYFQGNSAPDKSGLPSDRFSAERTGGSVSTLTIQRTQQEDSAVYLCASSILSTGELFFGEGSRLTVL.

For the CDR3, the DNA is TGCGCCAGCAGCACCGGGACTCTGGGGAATGAGCAGTTCTTC. Its translation is CASSTGTLGNEQFF. The chain uses TRBV5-1 and TRBJ2-1; D possibly corresponds to TRBD2 (6 bases). The CDR3 has 14 amino acids. Trimming cost V 4 bases and J 7 bases, with 15 bases left between them. Germline V gives CDR1 SGHRS, CDR2 YFSETQ.

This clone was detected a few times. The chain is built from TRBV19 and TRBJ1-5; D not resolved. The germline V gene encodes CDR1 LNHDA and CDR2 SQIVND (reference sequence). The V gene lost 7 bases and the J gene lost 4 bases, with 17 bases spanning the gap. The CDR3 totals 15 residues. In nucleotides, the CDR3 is TGTGCCAGTATTGAGAGGGCAGGATTAAATCAGCCCCAGCATTTT. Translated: CASIERAGLNQPQHF.

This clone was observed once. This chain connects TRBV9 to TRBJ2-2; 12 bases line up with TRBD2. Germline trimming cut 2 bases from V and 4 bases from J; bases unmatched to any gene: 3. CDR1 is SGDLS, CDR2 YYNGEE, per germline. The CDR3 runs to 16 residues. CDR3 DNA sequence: TGTGCCAGCAGCGTGAGACTAGCGGGGGTCACCGGGGAGCTGTTTTTT. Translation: CASSVRLAGVTGELFF.

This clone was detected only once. The CDR3, as DNA: TGTGCCAGCAGCCTAGCTTTGGCTAGCACAGATACGCAGTATTTT. It encodes CASSLALASTDTQYF. V and J are TRBV4-2 and TRBJ2-3, with D unclear. The germline CDR1 and CDR2 sequences are LGHNA and YNFKEQ. CDR3 length equals 15 residues. V shed 4 bases and J shed 0 bases, with 11 bases lying between them.

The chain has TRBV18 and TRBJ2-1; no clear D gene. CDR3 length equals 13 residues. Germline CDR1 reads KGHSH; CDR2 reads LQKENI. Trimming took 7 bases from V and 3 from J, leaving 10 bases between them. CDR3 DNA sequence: TGTGCCAGCTTCGTCACGGGCTACAATGAGCAGTTCTTC. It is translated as CASFVTGYNEQFF. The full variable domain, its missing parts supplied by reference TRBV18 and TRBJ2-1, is NAGVMQNPRHLVRRRGQEARLRCSPMKGHSHVYWYRQLPEEGLKFMVYLQKENIIDESGMPKERFSAEFPKEGPSILRIQQVVRGDSAAYFCASFVTGYNEQFFGPGTRLTVL.

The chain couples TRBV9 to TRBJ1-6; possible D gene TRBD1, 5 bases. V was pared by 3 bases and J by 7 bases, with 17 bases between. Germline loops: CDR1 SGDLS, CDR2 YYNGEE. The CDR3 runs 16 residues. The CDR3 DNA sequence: TGTGCCAGCAGCGAAACGCCGGGACGGACAAATTCACCCCTCCACTTT. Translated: CASSETPGRTNSPLHF.

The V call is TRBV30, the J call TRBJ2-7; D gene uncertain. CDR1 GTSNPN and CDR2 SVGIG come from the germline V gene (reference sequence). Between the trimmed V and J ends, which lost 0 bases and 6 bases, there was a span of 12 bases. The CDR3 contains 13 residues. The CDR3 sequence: CAWSVRYGVEQYF. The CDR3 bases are TGTGCCTGGAGTGTAAGGTACGGAGTCGAGCAGTACTTC. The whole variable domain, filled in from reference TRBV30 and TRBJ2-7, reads SQTIHQWPATLVQPVGSPLSLECTVEGTSNPNLYWYRQAAGRGLQLLFYSVGIGQISSEVPQNLSASRPQDRQFILSSKKLLLSDSGFYLCAWSVRYGVEQYFGPGTRLTVT.

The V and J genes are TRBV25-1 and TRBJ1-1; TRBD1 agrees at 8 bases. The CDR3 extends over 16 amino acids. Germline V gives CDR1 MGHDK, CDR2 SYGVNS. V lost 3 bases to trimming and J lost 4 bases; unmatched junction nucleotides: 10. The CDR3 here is CASSDPQGVSRTEAFF. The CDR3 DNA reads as TGTGCCAGCAGTGACCCACAGGGGGTTAGTCGCACTGAAGCTTTCTTT.

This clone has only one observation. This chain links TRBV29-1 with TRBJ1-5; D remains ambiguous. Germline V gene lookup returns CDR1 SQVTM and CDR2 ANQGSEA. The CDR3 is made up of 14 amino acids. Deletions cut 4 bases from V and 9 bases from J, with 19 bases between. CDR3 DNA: TGCAGCGTTGCCCCTCGAGGGTTCCATGGGCCCCAGCATTTT. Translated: CSVAPRGFHGPQHF.

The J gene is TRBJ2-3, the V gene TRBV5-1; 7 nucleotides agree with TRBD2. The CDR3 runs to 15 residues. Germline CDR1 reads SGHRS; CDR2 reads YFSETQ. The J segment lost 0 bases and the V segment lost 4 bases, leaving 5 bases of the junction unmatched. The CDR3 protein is CASSLGGVSTDTQYF. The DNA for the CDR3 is TGCGCCAGCAGCCTGGGAGGGGTAAGCACAGATACGCAGTATTTT.

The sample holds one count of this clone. The CDR3 DNA reads TGTGCCAGCAGTGCGTCCGGGCGCTCCTACAATGAGCAGTTCTTC. Its protein product is CASSASGRSYNEQFF. The chain uses TRBV6-4 and TRBJ2-1; D not certain. The germline CDR1 and CDR2 sequences are MRHNA and SNTAGT. V dropped 4 bases and J dropped 0 bases, with 10 bases sitting between them. This CDR3 comprises 15 residues.

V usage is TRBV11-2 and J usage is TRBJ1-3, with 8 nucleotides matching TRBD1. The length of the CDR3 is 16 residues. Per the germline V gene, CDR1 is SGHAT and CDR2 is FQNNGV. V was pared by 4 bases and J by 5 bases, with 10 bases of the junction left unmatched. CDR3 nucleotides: TGTGCCAGCAGCTCTCAAACCGGGACAGGTCGAAACACCATATATTTT. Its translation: CASSSQTGTGRNTIYF.

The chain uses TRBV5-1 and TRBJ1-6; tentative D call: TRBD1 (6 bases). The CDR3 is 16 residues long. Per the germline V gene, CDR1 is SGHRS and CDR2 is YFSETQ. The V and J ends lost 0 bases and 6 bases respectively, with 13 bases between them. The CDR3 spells CASSLDGRGLNSPLHF. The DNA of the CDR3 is TGCGCCAGCAGCTTGGATGGCAGGGGCCTTAATTCACCCCTCCACTTT.

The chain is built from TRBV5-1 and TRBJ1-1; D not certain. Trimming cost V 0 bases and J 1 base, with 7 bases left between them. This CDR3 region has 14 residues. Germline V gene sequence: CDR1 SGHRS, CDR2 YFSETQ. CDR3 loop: CASSLDGENTEAFF. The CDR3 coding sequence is TGCGCCAGCAGCTTGGATGGGGAGAACACTGAAGCTTTCTTT.

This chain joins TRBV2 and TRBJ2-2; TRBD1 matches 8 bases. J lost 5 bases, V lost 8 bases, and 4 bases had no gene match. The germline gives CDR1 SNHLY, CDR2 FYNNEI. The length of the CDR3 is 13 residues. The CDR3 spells CASQGARTGELFF. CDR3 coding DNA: TGTGCCAGCCAGGGGGCGCGTACCGGGGAGCTGTTTTTT.

The CDR3 bases are TGCGCCAGCAGCCAAGTTCCGGGACAGACTACAATGAAGCAGTTCTTC. It codes for CASSQVPGQTTMKQFF. The chain joins TRBV4-1 to TRBJ2-1; 7 nucleotides line up with TRBD1. The CDR3 length is 16 residues. The J segment lost 11 bases and the V segment lost 1 base, leaving 14 bases of the junction unmatched. Germline V CDR1 and CDR2: MGHRA, YSYEKL.